What follows are 18 T cell receptor beta chains derived from one specimen sequenced in a study of shared clonotypes between healthy human individuals (TCRdb year 2020). The library came from the immunoSEQ multiplex PCR assay. The clones in this table, taken by TCRdb from immuneACCESS, are in-frame only. Not every clone is retained; where verified, under half of the shortfall comes from an unresolved V gene, and the cause of the rest is unknown. This sample is represented by fewer than 1.4 million clones; approximately 78% of them were singletons. Clones ranked in the top ten supply roughly 0.57% of the sample. Sequencing used memory CD4+ T cells from PBMCs. The cell subset or site label, read with the paper, signifies: CD45RA-negative fraction. These TCRs come from a man younger than 35 in good health. Some clones in this sample may be carry-over from other donors' samples.

V is TRBV19 and J is TRBJ2-1; 10 bases are a match to TRBD1. The CDR3 loop spans 15 amino acids. Germline CDR1 is LNHDA and CDR2 is SQIVND (reference sequence). The V gene end was trimmed by 7 bases and the J gene end by 1 base; junction bases not matched to a gene: 4. The CDR3 DNA reads as TGTGCCAGTAAACTGGACAGGGGGTCCTACAATGAGCAGTTCTTC. Translated: CASKLDRGSYNEQFF.

The V call is TRBV9, the J call TRBJ2-7; 12 bases are a match to TRBD1. Germline trimming cut 3 bases from V and 3 bases from J; bases unmatched to any gene: 4. Germline V gives CDR1 SGDLS, CDR2 YYNGEE. CDR3 length: 15 residues. The CDR3 DNA is TGTGCCAGCAGCGGAGGGACAGGGGGCTTCTACGAGCAGTACTTC. Its protein is CASSGGTGGFYEQYF. The full variable domain, with the rest looked up from reference TRBV9 and TRBJ2-7, is DSGVTQTPKHLITATGQRVTLRCSPRSGDLSVYWYQQSLDQGLQFLIQYYNGEERAKGNILERFSAQQFPDLHSELNLSSLELGDSALYFCASSGGTGGFYEQYFGPGTRLTVT.

The rearrangement joins TRBV5-1 to TRBJ1-4, with TRBD1 identical over 7 bases. V was clipped by 4 bases and J by 5 bases; unmatched bases: 5. Germline loops: CDR1 SGHRS, CDR2 YFSETQ. This CDR3 region has 14 residues. CDR3 loop: CASSLPGQNEKLFF. Here the CDR3 DNA reads TGCGCCAGCAGCCTACCGGGACAGAATGAAAAACTGTTTTTT.

This clone turned up a few times. The chain combines TRBV6-4 with TRBJ1-2, with TRBD1 matching over 7 bases. There are 14 residues in the CDR3. The germline V gene encodes CDR1 MRHNA and CDR2 SNTAGT. Trimming removed 4 bases from V and 4 bases from J; junction bases left unmatched: 6. The CDR3 bases are TGTGCCAGCAGTGCCTCGACAGGGTCCTATGGCTACACCTTC. Residues: CASSASTGSYGYTF.

This chain joins TRBV6-1 and TRBJ2-5; TRBD2 agrees at 7 bases. In germline, CDR1 is MNHNS, CDR2 SASEGT. The CDR3 has 13 residues. The V and J ends lost 4 bases and 8 bases, in that order; junction bases with no gene match: 7. The CDR3 DNA follows: TGTGCCAGCAGTGTTACTAGCGATGGAACCCAGTACTTC. Its translation: CASSVTSDGTQYF.

The chain's CDR3 is CAISAFNNNEQFF. The CDR3 nucleotides read TGTGCCATCAGTGCTTTCAATAACAATGAGCAGTTCTTC. The chain joins TRBV10-3 to TRBJ2-1; unclear D gene. Per germline, CDR1 ENHRY and CDR2 SYGVKD. CDR3 length equals 13 residues. The V and J ends lost 4 bases and 5 bases respectively, with 9 bases between them.

Turning to this clone: This sample also contains other DNA sequences that code for the same CDR3. This sequence joins TRBV19 and TRBJ2-7; tentative D call: TRBD1 (6 bases). Germline V gives CDR1 LNHDA, CDR2 SQIVND (reference sequence). V was clipped by 5 bases and J by 4 bases, with 9 bases between them. This CDR3 region has 12 residues. CDR3 DNA: TGTGCCAGTAGTCAACAGGGTTACGAGCAGTACTTC. It codes for CASSQQGYEQYF.

The chain uses TRBV12-5 and TRBJ2-7; D not resolved. The germline V gene has CDR1 LGHNT and CDR2 FRNRAP. V was shortened by 8 bases and J by 1 base, with 9 bases between the two germline ends. CDR3 length: 12 amino acids. The CDR3 nucleotides read TGTGCTAGTCCCCCGGTATCCTACGAGCAGTACTTC. This gives the protein CASPPVSYEQYF.

The chain recombines TRBV7-3 with TRBJ2-3, with TRBD2 identical over 11 bases. The CDR3 length is 15 residues. Germline lookup yields CDR1 SGHTA and CDR2 FQGTGA. Trimming cost V 5 bases and J 2 bases; bases outside gene matches: 3. CDR3 DNA: TGTGCCAGCAGCACTAGCGGGAGCCCCACAGATACGCAGTATTTT. It encodes CASSTSGSPTDTQYF.

The chain carries TRBV5-4 and TRBJ1-4; D gene uncertain. Trimming shortened V by 0 bases and J by 8 bases, and 14 bases separated the two germline ends. The CDR3 extends over 15 amino acids. Looked up from germline, CDR1 is SGHNT and CDR2 is YYREEE (reference sequence). The chain's CDR3 is CASSLGGMADEKLFF. DNA for the CDR3: TGTGCCAGCAGCTTGGGTGGCATGGCGGACGAAAAACTGTTTTTT.

This rearrangement joins TRBV11-2 to TRBJ1-2; D not resolved. V lost 0 bases and J 3 bases, leaving 8 bases between the germline ends. Germline V gene lookup returns CDR1 SGHAT and CDR2 FQNNGV. The length of the CDR3 is 14 residues. The chain's CDR3 is CASSLDGADYGYTF. The DNA for the CDR3 is TGTGCCAGCAGCTTAGATGGCGCAGACTATGGCTACACCTTC.

The CDR3 DNA reads TGTGCCAGCGGGCGCCGCGGGGACAGGGGGCGAGGCTACACCTTC. Translation gives CASGRRGDRGRGYTF. This rearrangement joins TRBV28 to TRBJ1-2; 12 bases align to TRBD1. Germline loops: CDR1 MDHEN, CDR2 SYDVKM. V dropped 8 bases and J dropped 8; count of bases not matched to a gene: 12. There are 15 residues in the CDR3.

This chain links TRBV5-8 with TRBJ2-1; 7 nucleotides match TRBD2. The CDR3 contains 15 residues. Per the germline V gene, CDR1 is SGHTS and CDR2 is YDEGEE. The V segment lost 4 bases and the J segment 3 bases; nucleotides outside the gene matches: 7. The CDR3 bases are TGTGCCAGCAGCCTTGGCGGGACTAACTACAATGAGCAGTTCTTC. Protein product: CASSLGGTNYNEQFF.

This clone was seen just once. The rearrangement uses TRBV7-8 and TRBJ2-7, with D uncertain. The CDR3 spans 12 residues. V was trimmed by 4 bases and J by 8 bases, leaving 12 bases between them. CDR1 is SGHVS and CDR2 is FQNEAQ in the germline V gene. CDR3 nucleotides: TGTGCCAGCAGCTCCATCTCTCGAAAGCAGTACTTC. It encodes CASSSISRKQYF.

This clone has a single count. The chain employs TRBV15 and TRBJ2-7; tentative D call: TRBD1 (6 bases). Germline assignment: CDR1 LNHNV and CDR2 YYDKDF (reference sequence). The CDR3 loop spans 15 amino acids. V lost 0 bases to trimming and J lost 4 bases, with 13 bases between them. CDR3 sequence: CATSRDVGQVYEQYF. CDR3 nucleotides: TGTGCCACCAGCAGAGATGTGGGACAAGTATACGAGCAGTACTTC.

This chain uses TRBV30 with TRBJ1-3; D is uncertain. Germline V lookup: CDR1 GTSNPN, CDR2 SVGIG (reference sequence). Trimming left V 4 bases short and J 4 bases short, with 8 bases between. The CDR3 spans 12 residues. DNA for the CDR3: TGTGCCTGGAATTACGGGGGAAACACCATATATTTT. This gives the protein CAWNYGGNTIYF.

Concerning this clone itself: Other DNA sequences in the same sample also yield this CDR3. V is TRBV5-1 and J is TRBJ2-7, with D uncertain. The V end lost 0 bases, the J end lost 6 bases, and 7 bases lay between the germline ends. This CDR3 spans 12 amino acids. Germline V gene sequence: CDR1 SGHRS, CDR2 YFSETQ. The CDR3 spells CASSLASSEQYF. The CDR3 DNA reads as TGCGCCAGCAGCTTGGCCAGTAGCGAGCAGTACTTC. Combining the CDR3 with reference TRBV5-1 and TRBJ2-7 gives the whole variable domain KAGVTQTPRYLIKTRGQQVTLSCSPISGHRSVSWYQQTPGQGLQFLFEYFSETQRNKGNFPGRFSGRQFSNSRSEMNVSTLELGDSALYLCASSLASSEQYFGPGTRLTVT.

The chain combines TRBV5-1 with TRBJ1-3; D unresolved. From germline, CDR1 is SGHRS and CDR2 YFSETQ. Trimming stripped 4 bases from V and 1 base from J, with 9 bases between. This CDR3 spans 14 amino acids. CDR3 sequence reads: CASSPGRSGNTIYF. CDR3 DNA: TGCGCCAGCAGCCCTGGGCGGTCTGGAAACACCATATATTTT. Drawing the rest from reference TRBV5-1 and TRBJ1-3, the complete variable domain is KAGVTQTPRYLIKTRGQQVTLSCSPISGHRSVSWYQQTPGQGLQFLFEYFSETQRNKGNFPGRFSGRQFSNSRSEMNVSTLELGDSALYLCASSPGRSGNTIYFGEGSWLTVV.